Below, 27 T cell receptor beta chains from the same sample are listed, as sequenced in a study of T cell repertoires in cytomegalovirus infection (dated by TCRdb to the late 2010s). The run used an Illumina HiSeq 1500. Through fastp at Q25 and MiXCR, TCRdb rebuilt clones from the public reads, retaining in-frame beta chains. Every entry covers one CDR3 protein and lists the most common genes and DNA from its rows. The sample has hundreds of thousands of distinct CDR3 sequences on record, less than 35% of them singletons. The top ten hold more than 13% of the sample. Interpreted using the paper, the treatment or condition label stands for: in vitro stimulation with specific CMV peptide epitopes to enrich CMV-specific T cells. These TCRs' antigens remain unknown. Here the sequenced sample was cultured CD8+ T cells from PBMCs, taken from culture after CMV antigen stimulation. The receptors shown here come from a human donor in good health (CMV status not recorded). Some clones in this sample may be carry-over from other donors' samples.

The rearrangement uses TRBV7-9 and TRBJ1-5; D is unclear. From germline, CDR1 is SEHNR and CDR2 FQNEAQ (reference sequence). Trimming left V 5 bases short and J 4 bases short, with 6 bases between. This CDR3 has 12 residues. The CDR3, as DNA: TGTGCCAGCAGCGCTATTAATCAGCCCCAGCATTTT. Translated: CASSAINQPQHF.

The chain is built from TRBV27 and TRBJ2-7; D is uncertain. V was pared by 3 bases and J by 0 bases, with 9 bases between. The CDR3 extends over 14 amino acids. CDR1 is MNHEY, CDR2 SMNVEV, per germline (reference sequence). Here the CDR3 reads CASSLAKPSYEQYF. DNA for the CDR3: TGTGCCAGCAGTTTGGCTAAACCCTCCTACGAGCAGTACTTC.

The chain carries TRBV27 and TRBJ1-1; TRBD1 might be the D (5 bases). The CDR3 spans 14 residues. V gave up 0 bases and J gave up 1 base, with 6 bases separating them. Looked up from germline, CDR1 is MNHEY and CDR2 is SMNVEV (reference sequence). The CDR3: CASSLSQGNTEAFF. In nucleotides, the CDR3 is TGTGCCAGCAGTTTATCGCAGGGGAACACTGAAGCTTTCTTT.

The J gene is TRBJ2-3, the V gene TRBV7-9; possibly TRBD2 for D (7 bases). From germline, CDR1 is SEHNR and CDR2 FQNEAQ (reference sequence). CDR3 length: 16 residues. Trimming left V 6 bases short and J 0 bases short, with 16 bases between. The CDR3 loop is CASSVRGGRSTDTQYF. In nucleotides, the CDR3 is TGTGCCAGCAGTGTAAGGGGGGGTCGAAGCACAGATACGCAGTATTTT.

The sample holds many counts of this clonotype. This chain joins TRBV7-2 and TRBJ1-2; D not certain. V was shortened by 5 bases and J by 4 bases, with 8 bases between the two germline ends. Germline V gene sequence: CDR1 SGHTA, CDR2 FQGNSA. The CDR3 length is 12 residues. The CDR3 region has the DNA TGTGCCAGCAGCCCCATGGCCTATGGCTACACCTTC. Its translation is CASSPMAYGYTF.

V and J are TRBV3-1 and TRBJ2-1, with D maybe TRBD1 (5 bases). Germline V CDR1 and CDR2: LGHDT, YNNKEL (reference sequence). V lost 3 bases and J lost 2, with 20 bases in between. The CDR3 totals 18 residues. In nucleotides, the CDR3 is TGTGCCAGCAGCCAGAGAATATTGGGGCAGACCCCCTACAATGAGCAGTTCTTC. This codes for CASSQRILGQTPYNEQFF.

The CDR3 DNA is TGTGCCAGTAGTTTCGATACAGGGGGCTGGGGCGTGAACACTGAAGCTTTCTTT. This gives the protein CASSFDTGGWGVNTEAFF. The chain combines TRBV19 with TRBJ1-1, with 9 positions matching TRBD1. Germline V gene lookup returns CDR1 LNHDA and CDR2 SQIVND (reference sequence). The CDR3 length is 18 residues. J lost 0 bases, V lost 5 bases, and 13 bases had no gene match.

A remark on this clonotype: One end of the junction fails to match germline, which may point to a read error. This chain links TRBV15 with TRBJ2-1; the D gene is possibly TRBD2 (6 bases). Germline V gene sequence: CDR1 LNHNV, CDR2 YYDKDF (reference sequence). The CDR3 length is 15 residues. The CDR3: CATSRVRDSYNEQFF. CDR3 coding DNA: TGTGCCACCAGCAGAGTCAGGGACTCCTACAATGAACAGTTCTTC.

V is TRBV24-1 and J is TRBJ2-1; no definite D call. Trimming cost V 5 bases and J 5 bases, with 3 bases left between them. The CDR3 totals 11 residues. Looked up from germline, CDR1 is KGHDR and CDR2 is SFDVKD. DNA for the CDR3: TGTGCCACCAGTGTTAACAATGAGCAGTTCTTC. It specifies CATSVNNEQFF.

The CDR3 sequence is CASSLFWSGGLNYEQYF. The CDR3 DNA follows: TGTGCCAGCAGTTTATTTTGGAGCGGGGGCCTAAACTACGAGCAGTACTTC. The V call is TRBV27, the J call TRBJ2-7; 8 bases agree with TRBD2. Germline assignment: CDR1 MNHEY and CDR2 SMNVEV (reference sequence). The CDR3 covers 17 residues. V lost 1 base and J lost 3; bases outside the gene matches: 11.

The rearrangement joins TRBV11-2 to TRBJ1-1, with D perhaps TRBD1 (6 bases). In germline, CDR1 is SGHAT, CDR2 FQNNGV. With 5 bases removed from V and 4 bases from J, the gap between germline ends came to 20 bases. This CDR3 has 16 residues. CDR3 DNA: TGTGCCAGCAGCCCCTGGAGGGGGAGCTTTGGCACTGAAGCTTTCTTT. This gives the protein CASSPWRGSFGTEAFF.

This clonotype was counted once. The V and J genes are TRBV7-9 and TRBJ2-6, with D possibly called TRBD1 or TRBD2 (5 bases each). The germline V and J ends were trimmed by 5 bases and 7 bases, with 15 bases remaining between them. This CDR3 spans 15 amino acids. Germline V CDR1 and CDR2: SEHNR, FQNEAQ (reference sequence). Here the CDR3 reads CASSKGPPLANVLTF. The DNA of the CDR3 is TGTGCCAGCAGCAAGGGACCGCCGTTAGCCAACGTCCTGACTTTC.

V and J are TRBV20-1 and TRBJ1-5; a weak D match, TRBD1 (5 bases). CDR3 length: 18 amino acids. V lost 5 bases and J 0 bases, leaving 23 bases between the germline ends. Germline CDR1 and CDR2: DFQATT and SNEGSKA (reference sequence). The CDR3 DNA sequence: TGCAGTGCTCCTAGACCAGGACATCCGCCCAATAGCAATCAGCCCCAGCATTTT. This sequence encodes CSAPRPGHPPNSNQPQHF.

The CDR3 protein is CSARDRDAYNEQFF. As DNA, the CDR3 is TGCAGTGCTAGAGATCGGGACGCGTACAATGAGCAGTTCTTC. This chain uses TRBV20-1 with TRBJ2-1; the D gene could be TRBD1 or TRBD2 (5 bases each). V was shortened by 0 bases and J by 4 bases, with 10 bases between the two germline ends. Germline V gene lookup returns CDR1 DFQATT and CDR2 SNEGSKA (reference sequence). The CDR3 has 14 residues.

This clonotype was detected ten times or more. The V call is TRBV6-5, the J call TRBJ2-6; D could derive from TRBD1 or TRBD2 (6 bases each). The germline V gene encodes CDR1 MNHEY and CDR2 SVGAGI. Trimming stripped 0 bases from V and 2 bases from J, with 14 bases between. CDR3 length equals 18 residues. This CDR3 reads CASSYSIAGGPGANVLTF. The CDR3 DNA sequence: TGTGCCAGCAGTTACTCGATAGCTGGGGGGCCTGGGGCCAACGTCCTGACTTTC.

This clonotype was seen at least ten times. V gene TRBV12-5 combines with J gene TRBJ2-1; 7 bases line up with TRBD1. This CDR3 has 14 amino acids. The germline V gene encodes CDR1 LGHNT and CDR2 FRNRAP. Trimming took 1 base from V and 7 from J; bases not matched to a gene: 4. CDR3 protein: CASGLEGAWNEQFF. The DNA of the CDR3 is TGTGCTAGTGGTTTGGAGGGGGCTTGGAATGAGCAGTTCTTC. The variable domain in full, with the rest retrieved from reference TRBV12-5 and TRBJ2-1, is DARVTQTPRHKVTEMGQEVTMRCQPILGHNTVFWYRQTMMQGLELLAYFRNRAPLDDSGMPKDRFSAEMPDATLATLKIQPSEPRDSAVYFCASGLEGAWNEQFFGPGTRLTVL.

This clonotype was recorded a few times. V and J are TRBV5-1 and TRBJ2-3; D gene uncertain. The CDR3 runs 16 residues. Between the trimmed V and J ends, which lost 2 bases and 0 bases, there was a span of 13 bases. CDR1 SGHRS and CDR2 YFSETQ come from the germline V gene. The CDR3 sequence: CASSFLTGASTDTQYF. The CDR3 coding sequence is TGCGCCAGCAGCTTTCTTACTGGAGCTAGCACAGATACGCAGTATTTT.

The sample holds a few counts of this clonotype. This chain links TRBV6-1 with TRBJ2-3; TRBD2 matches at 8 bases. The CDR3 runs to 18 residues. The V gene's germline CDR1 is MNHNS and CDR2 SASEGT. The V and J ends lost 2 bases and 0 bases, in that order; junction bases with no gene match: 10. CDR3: CASSELSYSGTSTDTQYF. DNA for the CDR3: TGTGCCAGCAGTGAACTTAGTTATAGCGGGACTAGCACAGATACGCAGTATTTT.

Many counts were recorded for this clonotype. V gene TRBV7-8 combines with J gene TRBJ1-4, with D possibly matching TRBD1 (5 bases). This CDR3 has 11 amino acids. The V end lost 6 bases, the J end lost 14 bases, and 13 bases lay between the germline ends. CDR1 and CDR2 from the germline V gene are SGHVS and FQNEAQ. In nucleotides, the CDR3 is TGTGCCAGCAGTTCCAGGGTAGACCTGTTTTTT. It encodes CASSSRVDLFF. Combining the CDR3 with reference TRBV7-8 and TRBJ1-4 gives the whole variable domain GAGVSQSPRYKVAKRGQDVALRCDPISGHVSLFWYQQALGQGPEFLTYFQNEAQLDKSGLPSDRFFAERPEGSVSTLKIQRTQQEDSAVYLCASSSRVDLFFGSGTQLSVL.

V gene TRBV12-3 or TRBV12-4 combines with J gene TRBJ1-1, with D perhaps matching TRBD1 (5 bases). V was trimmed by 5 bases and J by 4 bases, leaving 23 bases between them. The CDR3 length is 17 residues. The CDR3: CASSTSGPHSMGTEAFF. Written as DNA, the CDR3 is TGTGCCAGCAGTACCTCGGGGCCCCATTCTATGGGCACTGAAGCTTTCTTT.

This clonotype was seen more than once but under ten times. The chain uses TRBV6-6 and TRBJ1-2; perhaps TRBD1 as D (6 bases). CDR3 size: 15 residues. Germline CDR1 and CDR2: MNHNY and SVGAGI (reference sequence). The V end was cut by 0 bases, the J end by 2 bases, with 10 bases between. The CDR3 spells CASSYSGASNYGYTF. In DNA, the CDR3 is TGTGCCAGCAGTTACTCGGGGGCCTCAAACTATGGCTACACCTTC.

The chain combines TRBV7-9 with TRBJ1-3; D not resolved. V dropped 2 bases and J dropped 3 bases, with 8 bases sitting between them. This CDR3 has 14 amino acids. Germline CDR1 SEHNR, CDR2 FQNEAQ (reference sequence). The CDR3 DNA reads TGTGCCAGCAGCTTAAACGGGGATGGAAACACCATATATTTT. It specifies CASSLNGDGNTIYF. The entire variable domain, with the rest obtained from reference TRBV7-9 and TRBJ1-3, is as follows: DTGVSQNPRHKITKRGQNVTFRCDPISEHNRLYWYRQTLGQGPEFLTYFQNEAQLEKSRLLSDRFSAERPKGSFSTLEIQRTEQGDSAMYLCASSLNGDGNTIYFGEGSWLTVV.

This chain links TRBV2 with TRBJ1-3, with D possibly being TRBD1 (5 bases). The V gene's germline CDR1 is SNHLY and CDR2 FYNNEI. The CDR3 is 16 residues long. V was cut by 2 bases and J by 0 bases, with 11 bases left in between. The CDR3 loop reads CASSERNRLSGNTIYF. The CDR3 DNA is TGTGCCAGCAGTGAACGTAACAGGCTCTCTGGAAACACCATATATTTT.

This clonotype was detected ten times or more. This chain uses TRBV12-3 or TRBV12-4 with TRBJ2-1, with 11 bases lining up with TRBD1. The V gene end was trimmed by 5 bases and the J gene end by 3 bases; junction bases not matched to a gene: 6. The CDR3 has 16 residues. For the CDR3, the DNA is TGTGCCAGCAGTCCAGGACAGGGGGCCGACTACAATGAGCAGTTCTTC. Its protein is CASSPGQGADYNEQFF.

CDR3 residues: CATSDRGANYGYTF. CDR3 DNA: TGTGCCACCAGTGATCGGGGGGCGAACTATGGCTACACCTTC. The chain has TRBV24-1 and TRBJ1-2, with D possibly TRBD1 on 6 matching bases. The CDR3 sequence is 14 residues long. The V and J ends lost 3 bases and 2 bases respectively, with 9 bases between them. Germline assignment: CDR1 KGHDR and CDR2 SFDVKD.

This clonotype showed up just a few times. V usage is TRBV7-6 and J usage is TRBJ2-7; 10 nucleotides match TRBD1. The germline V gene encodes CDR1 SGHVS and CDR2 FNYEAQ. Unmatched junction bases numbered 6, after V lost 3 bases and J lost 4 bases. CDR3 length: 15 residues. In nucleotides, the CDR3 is TGTGCCAGCAGCTTGACAGGGGGCATATTGTACGAGCAGTACTTC. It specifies CASSLTGGILYEQYF.

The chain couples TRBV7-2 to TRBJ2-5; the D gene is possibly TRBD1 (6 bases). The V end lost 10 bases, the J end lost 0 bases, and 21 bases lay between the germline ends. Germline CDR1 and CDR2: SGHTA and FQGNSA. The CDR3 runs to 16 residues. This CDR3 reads CANRVALGAHQETQYF. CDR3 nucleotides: TGTGCCAACAGAGTAGCACTGGGGGCGCACCAAGAGACCCAGTACTTC.